The following is a T cell receptor (beta chain) sequence with its context. TCR beta CDR3 sequences were amplified from RNA transcripts. The primer set for the first-round RT-PCR of the TCR CDR3 was HTBI. MiXCR, applied by TCRdb to the multiplex PCR reads, yields one record per CDR3 protein. This table holds roughly 420,000 distinct CDR3 sequences, roughly 14% found once. This sample stems from a study of T cells in Graves' hyperthyroidism and ophthalmopathy. The CDR3 is 18 residues long. Germline V CDR1 and CDR2: DFQATT, SNEGSKA (reference sequence). J was trimmed by 0 bases and V by 3 bases; bases with no gene match: 7.

This TCR came from a woman between 18 and 30 years old with Graves' hyperthyroidism. Sequenced: blood. This chain connects TRBV20-1 to TRBJ2-3, with 15 bases lining up with TRBD2. The CDR3 coding sequence is TGCAGTGCTAGCTTCGGACTAGCGGGGGGGATGAGCACAGATACGCAGTATTTT. The encoded protein is CSASFGLAGGMSTDTQYF.